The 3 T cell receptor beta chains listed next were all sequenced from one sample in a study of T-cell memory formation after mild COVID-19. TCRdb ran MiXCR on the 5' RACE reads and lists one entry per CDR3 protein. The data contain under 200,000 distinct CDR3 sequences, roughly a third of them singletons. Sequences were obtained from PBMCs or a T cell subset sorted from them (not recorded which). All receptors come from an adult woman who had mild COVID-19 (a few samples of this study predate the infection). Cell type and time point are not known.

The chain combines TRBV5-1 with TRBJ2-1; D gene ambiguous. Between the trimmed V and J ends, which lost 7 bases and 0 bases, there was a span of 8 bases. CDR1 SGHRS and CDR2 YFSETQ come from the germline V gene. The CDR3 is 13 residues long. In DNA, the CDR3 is TGCGCCAGCCAGGTGAGCTCCTACAATGAGCAGTTCTTC. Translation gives CASQVSSYNEQFF.

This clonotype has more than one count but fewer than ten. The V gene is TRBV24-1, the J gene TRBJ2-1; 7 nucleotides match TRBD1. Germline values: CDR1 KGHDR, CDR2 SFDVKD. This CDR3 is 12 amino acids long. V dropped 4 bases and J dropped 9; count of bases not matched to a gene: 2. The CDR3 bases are TGTGCCACCAGTGAAGGGGGCGGTGAGCAGTTCTTC. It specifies CATSEGGGEQFF.

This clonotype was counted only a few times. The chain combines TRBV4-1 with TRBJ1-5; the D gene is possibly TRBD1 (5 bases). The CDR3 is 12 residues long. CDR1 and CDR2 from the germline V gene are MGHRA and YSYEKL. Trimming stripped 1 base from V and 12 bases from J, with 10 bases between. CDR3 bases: TGCGCCAGCAGCCAAGGGGGGGTTCACCAGCATTTT. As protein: CASSQGGVHQHF.